The 30 T cell receptor beta chains below all came from one sample that was sequenced in a study of blood T cell repertoires in COVID-19 (dated by TCRdb to 2018 to 2020). The library was made by the immunoSEQ multiplex PCR assay. TCRdb stores this immuneACCESS table with in-frame sequences only. Part of the clones is absent; in the studies checked, under half of the shortfall reflects unresolved V genes, and no reason is known for the rest. In all, the sample holds fewer than 250,000 clones, and around four fifths of those were seen once. Approximately 6.3% of the sample rests with the top ten. Sample: peripheral blood. The receptors derive from a woman aged 55-75 years with active or convalescent COVID-19.

This clone was seen more than once but under ten times. This chain uses TRBV28 with TRBJ2-2; 12 nucleotides align to TRBD1. Germline CDR1 MDHEN, CDR2 SYDVKM. This CDR3 contains 18 residues. The V and J ends lost 8 bases and 2 bases, in that order; junction bases with no gene match: 12. CDR3 amino acids: CASYPAHGTGGNTGELFF. Written as DNA, the CDR3 is TGTGCCAGCTACCCGGCCCACGGGACAGGGGGCAACACCGGGGAGCTGTTTTTT.

With respect to this clone: Other DNA sequences in the sample encode the same CDR3. The chain recombines TRBV5-4 with TRBJ2-7; D might be TRBD2 (6 bases). The V gene's germline CDR1 is SGHNT and CDR2 YYREEE (reference sequence). This CDR3 has 15 residues. V gave up 0 bases and J gave up 0 bases, with 10 bases separating them. The CDR3 is CASSLGSGSSYEQYF. CDR3 nucleotides: TGTGCCAGCAGCTTGGGTAGCGGTAGCTCCTACGAGCAGTACTTC.

The chain carries TRBV28 and TRBJ2-2; the D gene is possibly TRBD2 (7 bases). The CDR3 is 13 residues long. V dropped 6 bases and J dropped 4 bases, with 9 bases sitting between them. Germline V gives CDR1 MDHEN, CDR2 SYDVKM. In DNA form, the CDR3 reads TGTGCCAGCAGGAGGGGGGGCACCGGGGAGCTGTTTTTT. Translation: CASRRGGTGELFF.

The chain carries TRBV7-9 and TRBJ2-5, with TRBD2 identical over 7 bases. V was pared by 6 bases and J by 5 bases, with 12 bases of the junction left unmatched. The CDR3 has 15 amino acids. Looked up from germline, CDR1 is SEHNR and CDR2 is FQNEAQ (reference sequence). The CDR3 nucleotides are TGTGCCAGCAGTCCTCTCGGGGGGTACGAGGAGACCCAGTACTTC. Translation gives CASSPLGGYEETQYF.

This clone appeared once. The V gene is TRBV11-2, the J gene TRBJ1-4; 12 nucleotides align to TRBD1. V lost 2 bases, J lost 10 bases, and 2 bases stayed unmatched. Germline V gives CDR1 SGHAT, CDR2 FQNNGV. CDR3 length: 14 residues. The CDR3 here is CASSLSGQGAKLFF. The CDR3, as DNA: TGTGCCAGCAGCTTATCGGGACAGGGGGCAAAACTGTTTTTT. The variable domain in full, with the rest retrieved from reference TRBV11-2 and TRBJ1-4, is EAGVAQSPRYKIIEKRQSVAFWCNPISGHATLYWYQQILGQGPKLLIQFQNNGVVDDSQLPKDRFSAERLKGVDSTLKIQPAKLEDSAVYLCASSLSGQGAKLFFGSGTQLSVL.

The V gene is TRBV28, the J gene TRBJ2-3; 15 bases are shared with TRBD2. The CDR3 has 19 amino acids. Germline assignment: CDR1 MDHEN and CDR2 SYDVKM. V was pared by 1 base and J by 2 bases, with 7 bases of the junction left unmatched. CDR3 sequence: CASSLFGLAGGLNTDTQYF. The CDR3 DNA is TGTGCCAGCAGTTTATTCGGACTAGCGGGGGGGCTGAACACAGATACGCAGTATTTT.

Only one count was recorded for this clone. The chain is built from TRBV5-1 and TRBJ1-4, with D possibly being TRBD1 (5 bases). The CDR3 has 14 residues. CDR1 is SGHRS and CDR2 is YFSETQ in the germline V gene. Trimming took 4 bases from V and 4 from J, leaving 11 bases between them. The CDR3 here is CASSPTGYNEKLFF. The DNA for the CDR3 is TGCGCCAGCAGCCCCACAGGCTATAATGAAAAACTGTTTTTT. The full variable domain, completed using reference TRBV5-1 and TRBJ1-4, is KAGVTQTPRYLIKTRGQQVTLSCSPISGHRSVSWYQQTPGQGLQFLFEYFSETQRNKGNFPGRFSGRQFSNSRSEMNVSTLELGDSALYLCASSPTGYNEKLFFGSGTQLSVL.

The V gene is TRBV7-9, the J gene TRBJ2-2, with 10 bases that match TRBD2. The V gene's germline CDR1 is SEHNR and CDR2 FQNEAQ (reference sequence). The CDR3 runs 16 residues. V shed 1 base and J 7 bases; nucleotides not matched to a gene: 6. The CDR3 here is CASSLVLAGEDGELFF. CDR3 DNA sequence: TGTGCCAGCAGCTTAGTCCTAGCGGGAGAGGACGGGGAGCTGTTTTTT.

This clone has only a few counts. The chain uses TRBV5-1 and TRBJ2-3; D ambiguous. Germline V CDR1 and CDR2: SGHRS, YFSETQ. The CDR3 totals 15 residues. V was shortened by 0 bases and J by 5 bases, with 13 bases between the two germline ends. Here the CDR3 DNA reads TGCGCCAGCAGCTTGGGGGCTAATATTATAGATACGCAGTATTTT. Translating gives CASSLGANIIDTQYF.

The V call is TRBV7-2, the J call TRBJ1-3; the D is unclear. Germline V lookup: CDR1 SGHTA, CDR2 FQGNSA. The CDR3 runs 16 residues. V dropped 2 bases and J dropped 2 bases, with 13 bases sitting between them. CDR3 DNA sequence: TGTGCCAGCAGCTTAAGGTGGGAGTCAACTGGAAACACCATATATTTT. As protein: CASSLRWESTGNTIYF.

J is TRBJ1-4 and V is TRBV5-1; 7 bases map to TRBD1. This CDR3 region has 15 residues. Trimming at V came to 7 bases and at J to 0 bases, leaving 6 bases not matched to a gene. The germline V gene has CDR1 SGHRS and CDR2 YFSETQ. CDR3 bases: TGCGCCAGCGGGAAGGACAGGACAACTAATGAAAAACTGTTTTTT. It codes for CASGKDRTTNEKLFF.

V and J are TRBV29-1 and TRBJ2-7, with D maybe TRBD1 (6 bases). The CDR3 has 13 amino acids. Germline CDR1 SQVTM, CDR2 ANQGSEA. V dropped 6 bases and J dropped 2 bases, with 14 bases sitting between them. The chain's CDR3 is CSVEDSITYEQYF. Here the CDR3 DNA reads TGCAGCGTGGAGGACAGTATTACCTACGAGCAGTACTTC.

The chain uses TRBV24-1 and TRBJ2-2; no clear D gene. V lost 0 bases to trimming and J lost 4 bases, with 8 bases between them. This CDR3 spans 15 amino acids. Germline lookup yields CDR1 KGHDR and CDR2 SFDVKD. CDR3 bases: TGTGCCACCAGTGATTTGTATGCAGGCACCGGGGAGCTGTTTTTT. Encoded protein: CATSDLYAGTGELFF.

The gene calls are TRBV18 and TRBJ2-5; D gene unclear. The CDR3 spans 15 residues. Trimming removed 4 bases at V and 4 bases at J, with 16 bases between. Germline V lookup: CDR1 KGHSH, CDR2 LQKENI. CDR3 sequence: CASSQSLGDGETQYF. The DNA for the CDR3 is TGTGCCAGCTCACAATCCCTAGGAGACGGAGAGACCCAGTACTTC.

There are a few counts of this clone. This sample also contains other DNA sequences that code for the same CDR3. V gene TRBV4-1 combines with J gene TRBJ2-1; no clear D gene. Germline assignment: CDR1 MGHRA and CDR2 YSYEKL. This CDR3 is 13 amino acids long. V was clipped by 0 bases and J by 4 bases, with 4 bases between them. The DNA for the CDR3 is TGCGCCAGCAGCCAAGACCCGTACAATGAGCAGTTCTTC. Its protein is CASSQDPYNEQFF.

This chain joins TRBV21-1 and TRBJ1-2; the D call of TRBD1 is as the table states it, not checked on the DNA. TRBV21-1 has pseudogene status. CDR3 length equals 15 residues. The CDR3 sequence is CASSKKAGTNYGYTF. In DNA, the CDR3 is TGTGCCAGCAGCAAGAAGGCCGGGACAAACTATGGCTACACCTTC.

In its sample, this clone was seen once. Here the CDR3 DNA reads TGTGCCAGTAGCCCTTCACGGGATTCCCTGCACACCATATATTTT. Amino acid sequence: CASSPSRDSLHTIYF. The genes are TRBV19 and TRBJ1-3; no clear D. This CDR3 is built from 15 residues. Germline-derived CDR1 and CDR2 are LNHDA and SQIVND (reference sequence). Trimming removed 6 bases from V and 8 bases from J, with 20 bases in between.

This clone was seen more than once but under ten times. CDR3 protein: CASGTSWAGELFF. CDR3 sequence (DNA): TGTGCCAGCGGGACTAGTTGGGCCGGGGAGCTGTTTTTT. V gene TRBV14 combines with J gene TRBJ2-2; 8 bases fit TRBD2. This CDR3 region has 13 residues. Germline V CDR1 and CDR2: SGHDN, FVKESK. V dropped 8 bases and J dropped 6; count of bases not matched to a gene: 5.

The genes are TRBV9 and TRBJ1-6, with D perhaps matching TRBD1 (6 bases). This CDR3 spans 14 amino acids. Trimming cost V 3 bases and J 8 bases, with 12 bases left between them. CDR1 and CDR2 from the germline V gene are SGDLS and YYNGEE. The CDR3 is CASSDGQIHSPLHF. The DNA of the CDR3 is TGTGCCAGCAGCGACGGACAGATACATTCACCCCTCCACTTT.

This clone was recorded a few times. The V call is TRBV11-3, the J call TRBJ1-1; D is perhaps TRBD1 (5 bases). With 5 bases removed from V and 0 bases from J, the gap between germline ends came to 10 bases. This CDR3 contains 14 residues. The germline CDR1 and CDR2 sequences are SGHNT and YENEEA. The CDR3 is CASSPDSLNTEAFF. CDR3 sequence (DNA): TGTGCCAGCAGCCCCGACAGCCTGAACACTGAAGCTTTCTTT.

The V gene is TRBV5-1, the J gene TRBJ2-2; a possible D gene is TRBD1 (6 bases). From germline, CDR1 is SGHRS and CDR2 YFSETQ. V was shortened by 4 bases and J by 0 bases, with 13 bases between the two germline ends. This CDR3 contains 16 residues. The CDR3 sequence is CASSQQGFANTGELFF. In DNA, the CDR3 is TGCGCCAGCAGCCAACAGGGTTTCGCGAACACCGGGGAGCTGTTTTTT. The full variable domain, its missing parts supplied by reference TRBV5-1 and TRBJ2-2, is KAGVTQTPRYLIKTRGQQVTLSCSPISGHRSVSWYQQTPGQGLQFLFEYFSETQRNKGNFPGRFSGRQFSNSRSEMNVSTLELGDSALYLCASSQQGFANTGELFFGEGSRLTVL.

This clone has just one count. The CDR3 bases are TGTGCCAGCAGCCAAGGACAGGGGAATGAGCAGTTCTTC. Translated, it gives CASSQGQGNEQFF. The chain carries TRBV3-1 (or the pseudogene TRBV3-2) and TRBJ2-1, with 8 positions matching TRBD1. The CDR3 runs 13 residues. Trimming at V came to 1 base and at J to 7 bases, leaving 0 bases not matched to a gene. Germline V CDR1 and CDR2: LGHDT, YNNKEL (reference sequence).

V and J are TRBV6-6 and TRBJ2-1; D is possibly TRBD1 (6 bases). Trimming shortened V by 6 bases and J by 4 bases, and 19 bases separated the two germline ends. CDR3 size: 16 residues. Germline V gene data show CDR1 as MNHNY and CDR2 as SVGAGI (reference sequence). The CDR3 region has the DNA TGTGCCAGCAGAACCCGCTTAACAGGGCTGTACAATGAGCAGTTCTTC. Its translation: CASRTRLTGLYNEQFF.

The V gene is TRBV7-9, the J gene TRBJ1-1; tentatively, D is TRBD1 (6 bases). V was clipped by 8 bases and J by 4 bases, with 11 bases between them. CDR1 and CDR2 (germline): SEHNR, FQNEAQ (reference sequence). This CDR3 is built from 12 residues. The CDR3 sequence: CASGGASTEAFF. CDR3 in DNA: TGTGCCAGCGGGGGGGCTAGCACTGAAGCTTTCTTT.

The chain carries TRBV29-1 and TRBJ2-7; TRBD2 matches 14 bases. The CDR3 has 14 residues. Germline CDR1 reads SQVTM; CDR2 reads ANQGSEA. The ends lost 7 bases at V and 3 bases at J; junction bases unmatched: 5. The CDR3 is CSGGTSGSGYEQYF. In DNA, the CDR3 is TGCAGCGGGGGGACTAGCGGGAGTGGCTACGAGCAGTACTTC.

The chain combines TRBV10-3 with TRBJ2-7; 11 nucleotides line up with TRBD1. The CDR3 is made up of 19 amino acids. Germline V gene sequence: CDR1 ENHRY, CDR2 SYGVKD. J lost 9 bases, V lost 4 bases, and 23 bases had no gene match. The CDR3 sequence is CAISARNGQGAFVSRGQYF. The CDR3 DNA sequence: TGTGCCATCAGTGCCCGCAACGGACAGGGGGCTTTTGTCAGTCGCGGGCAGTACTTC.

The gene calls are TRBV29-1 and TRBJ2-7; D not certain. The CDR3 runs to 13 residues. Trimming pared 1 base from V and 7 bases from J, leaving 14 bases between. CDR1 SQVTM and CDR2 ANQGSEA come from the germline V gene. In nucleotides, the CDR3 is TGCAGCGTTGAAGTTGGCGGTCATGGGGAGCAGTACGTC. Amino acids: CSVEVGGHGEQYV.

The J gene is TRBJ1-2, the V gene TRBV5-1, with 7 positions matching TRBD1. The V and J ends lost 3 bases and 3 bases, in that order; junction bases with no gene match: 5. CDR1 and CDR2 from the germline V gene are SGHRS and YFSETQ. This CDR3 region has 14 residues. In DNA form, the CDR3 reads TGCGCCAGCAGCTCTCCGGGACAGTACTATGGCTACACCTTC. Translated, it gives CASSSPGQYYGYTF. The complete variable domain, with remaining parts taken from reference TRBV5-1 and TRBJ1-2, reads KAGVTQTPRYLIKTRGQQVTLSCSPISGHRSVSWYQQTPGQGLQFLFEYFSETQRNKGNFPGRFSGRQFSNSRSEMNVSTLELGDSALYLCASSSPGQYYGYTFGSGTRLTVV.

The rearrangement uses TRBV27 and TRBJ2-7; maybe TRBD1 (5 bases). Per germline, CDR1 MNHEY and CDR2 SMNVEV (reference sequence). The CDR3 runs to 16 residues. Trimming shortened V by 2 bases and J by 4 bases, and 18 bases separated the two germline ends. The DNA for the CDR3 is TGTGCCAGCAGTTTACCCTGGACGAAAAGGGGTTACGAGCAGTACTTC. It is translated as CASSLPWTKRGYEQYF.

The J gene is TRBJ2-1, the V gene TRBV9; 10 bases are shared with TRBD2. The CDR3 has 16 residues. V dropped 4 bases and J dropped 1; count of bases not matched to a gene: 5. Germline CDR1 reads SGDLS; CDR2 reads YYNGEE. The DNA of the CDR3 is TGTGCCAGCAGCCTGACTAGCGGGTTTTCCTACAATGAGCAGTTCTTC. Translated, it gives CASSLTSGFSYNEQFF.